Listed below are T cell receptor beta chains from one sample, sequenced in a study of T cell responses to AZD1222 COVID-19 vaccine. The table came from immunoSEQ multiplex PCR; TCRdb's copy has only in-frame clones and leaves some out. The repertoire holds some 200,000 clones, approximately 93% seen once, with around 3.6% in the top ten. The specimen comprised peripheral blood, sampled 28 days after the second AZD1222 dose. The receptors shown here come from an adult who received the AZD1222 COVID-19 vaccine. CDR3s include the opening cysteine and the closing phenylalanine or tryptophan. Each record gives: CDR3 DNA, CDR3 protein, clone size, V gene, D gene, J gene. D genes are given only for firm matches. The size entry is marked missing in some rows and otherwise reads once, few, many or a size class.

CDR3nt: TGCGCCAGCAGCCCGGGCCTGAAGGGACCCTACGAGCAGTACTTC
CDR3aa: CASSPGLKGPYEQYF
abundance: NA
v_gene: TRBV4-1
d_gene: NA
j_gene: TRBJ2-7

CDR3nt: TGTGCCTGGAGTCCTAACGGACAGTACGGCTACACCTTC
CDR3aa: CAWSPNGQYGYTF
abundance: few
v_gene: TRBV30
d_gene: NA
j_gene: TRBJ1-2

CDR3nt: TGTGCCAGCAGCCGACCCTTAAAAGATACGCAGTATTTT
CDR3aa: CASSRPLKDTQYF
abundance: NA
v_gene: TRBV6-5
d_gene: NA
j_gene: TRBJ2-3

CDR3nt: TGTGCCAGCACCCTGACTAGCGGGGGGTCCTACGAGCAGTACTTC
CDR3aa: CASTLTSGGSYEQYF
abundance: NA
v_gene: TRBV28
d_gene: TRBD2
j_gene: TRBJ2-7

CDR3nt: TGTGCCAGCAGGGGACAGGGACTCGGTGAAAAACTGTTTTTT
CDR3aa: CASRGQGLGEKLFF
abundance: NA
v_gene: TRBV28
d_gene: TRBD1
j_gene: TRBJ1-4

CDR3nt: TGTGCCAGCATCCTCCAGGGGGCAGGCTATGGCTACACCTTC
CDR3aa: CASILQGAGYGYTF
abundance: NA
v_gene: TRBV6-6
d_gene: TRBD1
j_gene: TRBJ1-2

CDR3nt: TGTGCCAGCAGCCTCCGGACTAGCGGGAGGGCTCCCTACGAGCAGTACTTC
CDR3aa: CASSLRTSGRAPYEQYF
abundance: NA
v_gene: TRBV3-1/TRBV3-2
d_gene: TRBD2
j_gene: TRBJ2-7

CDR3nt: TGCGCCAGCAGCGGCGGGACTAGCGGGATCCTGAGCTCCTACAATGAGCAGTTCTTC
CDR3aa: CASSGGTSGILSSYNEQFF
abundance: NA
v_gene: TRBV5-1
d_gene: TRBD2
j_gene: TRBJ2-1

CDR3nt: TGTGCCAGCAGTGAAGAGGCGGGGGGGTTACATGAGCAGTTCTTC
CDR3aa: CASSEEAGGLHEQFF
abundance: once
v_gene: TRBV2
d_gene: TRBD2
j_gene: TRBJ2-1

CDR3nt: TGTGCCAGCACTCACAGGCTCCACTCCTACAATGAGCAGTTCTTC
CDR3aa: CASTHRLHSYNEQFF
abundance: NA
v_gene: TRBV21-1
d_gene: NA
j_gene: TRBJ2-1

CDR3nt: TGTGCCAGCTCACCAAAACCGGCGGGAGACTACGAGCAGTACTTC
CDR3aa: CASSPKPAGDYEQYF
abundance: NA
v_gene: TRBV18
d_gene: TRBD2
j_gene: TRBJ2-7

CDR3nt: TGTGCCAGCAGTGTCGACAGGGCCGAAGCTTTCTTT
CDR3aa: CASSVDRAEAFF
abundance: NA
v_gene: TRBV12-3/TRBV12-4
d_gene: TRBD1
j_gene: TRBJ1-1

CDR3nt: TGTGCCAGCAGCTTAGGAGTCAGGGGGACTTCGGCCCAGCATTTT
CDR3aa: CASSLGVRGTSAQHF
abundance: NA
v_gene: TRBV7-2
d_gene: TRBD1
j_gene: TRBJ1-5

CDR3nt: TGTGCCAGCACCCTACCCGGGACATCTAACACCGGGGAGCTGTTTTTT
CDR3aa: CASTLPGTSNTGELFF
abundance: NA
v_gene: TRBV7-8
d_gene: NA
j_gene: TRBJ2-2

CDR3nt: TGTGCCAGCAGGACAGCCTTATATTCACCCCTCCACTTT
CDR3aa: CASRTALYSPLHF
abundance: NA
v_gene: TRBV12-3/TRBV12-4
d_gene: NA
j_gene: TRBJ1-6

CDR3nt: TGCGCCAGCAGCAACGACAGGGGACAGTTGGAAAAACTGTTTTTT
CDR3aa: CASSNDRGQLEKLFF
abundance: NA
v_gene: TRBV5-1
d_gene: TRBD1
j_gene: TRBJ1-4

CDR3nt: TGTGCCAGTAGTATAGATCTGGGCGGAACTGAAGCTTTCTTT
CDR3aa: CASSIDLGGTEAFF
abundance: NA
v_gene: TRBV19
d_gene: NA
j_gene: TRBJ1-1

CDR3nt: TGTGCCAGCAGCCCACGCGGCCCCGGAGAGACCCAGTACTTC
CDR3aa: CASSPRGPGETQYF
abundance: NA
v_gene: TRBV11-3
d_gene: NA
j_gene: TRBJ2-5

CDR3nt: TGCGCCAGCAGCCAAACTGGTGGTGAAAAACTGTTTTTT
CDR3aa: CASSQTGGEKLFF
abundance: once
v_gene: TRBV4-1
d_gene: NA
j_gene: TRBJ1-4

CDR3nt: TGTGCCAGCAGCTTGAGGGAGAACACTGAAGCTTTCTTT
CDR3aa: CASSLRENTEAFF
abundance: once
v_gene: TRBV7-6
d_gene: NA
j_gene: TRBJ1-1

CDR3nt: TGTGCCAGTAGTACAAAAGGGGATACGCAGTATTTT
CDR3aa: CASSTKGDTQYF
abundance: NA
v_gene: TRBV19
d_gene: NA
j_gene: TRBJ2-3

CDR3nt: TGTGCCTGGAGTGTACAGGGACATGGCTACACCTTC
CDR3aa: CAWSVQGHGYTF
abundance: NA
v_gene: TRBV30
d_gene: NA
j_gene: TRBJ1-2

CDR3nt: TGTGCCAGCAGCCCCAAGGGCCGGAGAGGAAGGTCCTACGAGCAGTACTTC
CDR3aa: CASSPKGRRGRSYEQYF
abundance: NA
v_gene: TRBV7-4
d_gene: NA
j_gene: TRBJ2-7

CDR3nt: TGTGCCAGCAGTTTACCCGGGACAGGGCTATACGAGCAGTACTTC
CDR3aa: CASSLPGTGLYEQYF
abundance: NA
v_gene: TRBV27
d_gene: TRBD1
j_gene: TRBJ2-7

CDR3nt: TGTGCCAGCAGCGCACTAGGCGGGGAGCTGTTTTTT
CDR3aa: CASSALGGELFF
abundance: NA
v_gene: TRBV7-9
d_gene: NA
j_gene: TRBJ2-2

CDR3nt: TGTGCCAGCAGCTTAATCTGGCAGGGGGCGGATGAGCAGTTCTTC
CDR3aa: CASSLIWQGADEQFF
abundance: NA
v_gene: TRBV7-2
d_gene: TRBD1
j_gene: TRBJ2-1